Presented here are 18 T cell receptor beta chains from one specimen sequenced in a study of blood T cell repertoires in COVID-19. Libraries were prepared by immunoSEQ multiplex PCR; TCRdb keeps only in-frame clonotypes and omits some of them. The data contain around 170,000 clones, roughly 86% of them singletons. The material sequenced was peripheral blood. The source of these receptors is a man in his forties or fifties with active or convalescent COVID-19.

This clone was observed a single time. J is TRBJ1-6 and V is TRBV7-9; unclear D gene. Germline values: CDR1 SEHNR, CDR2 FQNEAQ (reference sequence). V was pared by 1 base and J by 10 bases, with 14 bases between. The length of the CDR3 is 15 residues. Here the CDR3 reads CASSLDSPSLSPLHF. DNA of the CDR3: TGTGCCAGCAGCTTAGACAGCCCGTCCCTCTCACCCCTCCACTTT.

The chain combines TRBV5-1 with TRBJ2-5; TRBD2 matches at 15 bases. This CDR3 is 19 amino acids long. V gave up 4 bases and J gave up 4 bases; unmatched junction bases: 14. Per germline, CDR1 SGHRS and CDR2 YFSETQ. CDR3 protein: CASSRGLAGGRPWGETQYF. CDR3 DNA: TGCGCCAGCAGCCGGGGACTAGCGGGAGGCCGCCCCTGGGGAGAGACCCAGTACTTC.

This chain connects TRBV27 to TRBJ2-3; D might be TRBD1 (5 bases). This CDR3 is 12 amino acids long. V was shortened by 6 bases and J by 8 bases, with 12 bases between the two germline ends. Germline lookup yields CDR1 MNHEY and CDR2 SMNVEV (reference sequence). CDR3 in amino acids: CASRSRATTQYF. The CDR3 nucleotides are TGTGCCAGCAGAAGCAGGGCCACTACGCAGTATTTT.

The chain links TRBV6-5 to TRBJ1-5; 9 bases are a match to TRBD1. Germline V gene data show CDR1 as MNHEY and CDR2 as SVGAGI. The CDR3 is 15 residues long. Trimming cost V 6 bases and J 7 bases; bases outside gene matches: 10. CDR3 sequence reads: CASSSGQGIGQPQHF. The CDR3 DNA reads TGTGCCAGCAGCTCGGGACAGGGTATCGGACAGCCCCAGCATTTT.

V usage is TRBV7-5 and J usage is TRBJ2-2; the listed D gene, TRBD2, was not tested against the DNA. TRBV7-5 is tagged as a pseudogene. This CDR3 contains 19 residues. Here the CDR3 DNA reads TGTGCCAGAAGCTTAAGGGCGGGAGGCATCCCGGTTACCAGCGGGGAGCTGTTTTTT. It yields the protein CARSLRAGGIPVTSGELFF.

J is TRBJ2-4 and V is TRBV11-3; TRBD1 is a possible D gene (6 bases). The germline CDR1 and CDR2 sequences are SGHNT and YENEEA. The CDR3 extends over 14 amino acids. V lost 1 base and J lost 9, with 13 bases in between. The CDR3 region is CASSLATGFSIQYF. CDR3 nucleotides: TGTGCCAGCAGCTTAGCAACAGGGTTTAGCATTCAGTACTTC.

This clone was recorded only once. The V call is TRBV7-2, the J call TRBJ1-3; no definite D call. The CDR3 is made up of 14 amino acids. Trimming cost V 1 base and J 0 bases, with 4 bases left between them. Germline lookup yields CDR1 SGHTA and CDR2 FQGNSA. The CDR3, as DNA: TGTGCCAGCAGCTTAGGCAGCTCTGGAAACACCATATATTTT. This codes for CASSLGSSGNTIYF.

This clone has a single count. V is TRBV7-2 and J is TRBJ2-7, with unresolved D. Germline values: CDR1 SGHTA, CDR2 FQGNSA. This CDR3 is 11 amino acids long. V lost 3 bases to trimming and J lost 5 bases, with 5 bases between them. CDR3 DNA: TGTGCCAGCAGCTTGGCGGACGAGCAGTACTTC. This translates into CASSLADEQYF.

V and J are TRBV9 and TRBJ1-5; no clear D. Looked up from germline, CDR1 is SGDLS and CDR2 is YYNGEE. V dropped 0 bases and J dropped 7 bases, with 8 bases sitting between them. The CDR3 spans 13 residues. The CDR3 here is CASSVGIGQPQHF. The CDR3 nucleotides are TGTGCCAGCAGCGTAGGGATCGGGCAGCCCCAGCATTTT.

CDR3 nucleotide sequence: TGTGCCAGCTCGCCCGGACTAGCGGGGGGTGGTGAGCAGTACTTC. This gives the protein CASSPGLAGGGEQYF. The genes are TRBV18 and TRBJ2-7; 14 nucleotides agree with TRBD2. Germline V lookup: CDR1 KGHSH, CDR2 LQKENI. CDR3 length: 15 amino acids. The J segment lost 7 bases and the V segment lost 6 bases, leaving 8 bases of the junction unmatched.

This sequence joins TRBV5-4 and TRBJ2-5; possibly TRBD1 for D (6 bases). Trimming removed 4 bases at V and 5 bases at J, with 12 bases between. Germline-derived CDR1 and CDR2 are SGHNT and YYREEE (reference sequence). CDR3 length: 13 residues. As DNA, the CDR3 is TGTGCCAGCAGCCTCTGGACAGTTGAGACCCAGTACTTC. It yields the protein CASSLWTVETQYF.

This rearrangement joins TRBV2 to TRBJ2-4; 8 positions match TRBD1. Trimming took 7 bases from V and 8 from J; bases not matched to a gene: 10. The germline V gene encodes CDR1 SNHLY and CDR2 FYNNEI. CDR3 length: 14 amino acids. CDR3 DNA: TGTGCCAGCAAGGCCGGGACAGGTGGTGACATTCAGTACTTC. It codes for CASKAGTGGDIQYF.

V usage is TRBV29-1 and J usage is TRBJ1-3; a weak D match, TRBD1 (6 bases). V was clipped by 5 bases and J by 3 bases, with 17 bases between them. Germline V CDR1 and CDR2: SQVTM, ANQGSEA. The CDR3 extends over 15 amino acids. The CDR3 reads CSVTDAGVIGNTIYF. Here the CDR3 DNA reads TGCAGCGTTACAGACGCAGGGGTAATTGGAAACACCATATATTTT.

The count of this clone is one. The chain joins TRBV7-3 to TRBJ2-2; TRBD1 matches 7 bases. Germline loops: CDR1 SGHTA, CDR2 FQGTGA. Trimming cost V 5 bases and J 7 bases; bases outside gene matches: 10. This CDR3 has 15 residues. CDR3 sequence: CASSTTGTANGELFF. CDR3 nucleotide sequence: TGTGCCAGCAGCACAACCGGGACAGCTAACGGGGAGCTGTTTTTT.

This CDR3 reads CATSRNRGEAGELFF. DNA of the CDR3: TGTGCCACCAGCAGGAACAGGGGGGAGGCCGGGGAGCTGTTTTTT. The genes are TRBV15 and TRBJ2-2, with 8 bases identical to TRBD1. V dropped 3 bases and J dropped 6; count of bases not matched to a gene: 6. In germline, CDR1 is LNHNV, CDR2 YYDKDF (reference sequence). The CDR3 loop spans 15 amino acids.

This chain joins TRBV18 and TRBJ2-3; TRBD2 agrees at 9 bases. The V and J ends lost 2 bases and 2 bases, in that order; junction bases with no gene match: 5. The CDR3 runs 16 residues. Germline CDR1 and CDR2: KGHSH and LQKENI. CDR3 nucleotides: TGTGCCAGCTCACCAAGGACTAGCGTCGCCACAGATACGCAGTATTTT. It translates to CASSPRTSVATDTQYF.

V is TRBV19 and J is TRBJ1-5; D is undetermined. The V end lost 6 bases, the J end lost 0 bases, and 15 bases lay between the germline ends. Germline V lookup: CDR1 LNHDA, CDR2 SQIVND (reference sequence). The CDR3 spans 16 residues. CDR3 residues: CASRQQQQNSNQPQHF. The CDR3 DNA follows: TGTGCCAGTAGACAGCAACAACAGAATAGCAATCAGCCCCAGCATTTT. The whole variable domain, filled in from reference TRBV19 and TRBJ1-5, reads DGGITQSPKYLFRKEGQNVTLSCEQNLNHDAMYWYRQDPGQGLRLIYYSQIVNDFQKGDIAEGYSVSREKKESFPLTVTSAQKNPTAFYLCASRQQQQNSNQPQHFGDGTRLSIL.

This sequence joins TRBV11-3 and TRBJ2-3; TRBD2 is a possible D gene (5 bases). Deletions cut 1 base from V and 2 bases from J, with 10 bases between. Germline V gene sequence: CDR1 SGHNT, CDR2 YENEEA. CDR3 length equals 15 residues. CDR3 sequence reads: CASSLGRAFTDTQYF. The CDR3 DNA is TGTGCCAGCAGCTTAGGGCGGGCCTTCACAGATACGCAGTATTTT.